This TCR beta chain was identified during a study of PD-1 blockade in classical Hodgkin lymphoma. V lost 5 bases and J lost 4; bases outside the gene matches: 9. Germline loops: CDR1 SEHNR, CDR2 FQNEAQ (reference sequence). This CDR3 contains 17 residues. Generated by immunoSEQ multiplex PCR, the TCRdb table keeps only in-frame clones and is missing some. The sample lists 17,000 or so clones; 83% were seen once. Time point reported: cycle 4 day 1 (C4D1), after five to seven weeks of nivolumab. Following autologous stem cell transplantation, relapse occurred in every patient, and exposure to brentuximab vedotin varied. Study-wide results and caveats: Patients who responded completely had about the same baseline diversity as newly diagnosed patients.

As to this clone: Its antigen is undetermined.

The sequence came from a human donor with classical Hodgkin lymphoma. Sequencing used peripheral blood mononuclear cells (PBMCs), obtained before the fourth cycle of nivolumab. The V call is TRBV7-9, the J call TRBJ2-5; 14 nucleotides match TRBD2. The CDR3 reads CASSPHFGLAGGETQYF. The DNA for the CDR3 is TGTGCCAGCAGCCCCCACTTCGGACTAGCGGGGGGAGAGACCCAGTACTTC.